This TCR beta chain was retrieved from a study of T cell repertoires in cytomegalovirus infection. Whole-study context: Shared public TCR beta signatures pointed to both CMV infection and a matching HLA type.

TCRdb reprocessed the reads via MiXCR and lists one record per CDR3 protein. The table shows about 52,000 distinct CDR3 sequences, with roughly 20% occurring only once. General observations from the study: HLA-C-restricted, CMV-specific TCR beta clonotypes were dominant ex vivo.

In the case of this clonotype: What it binds is not known.

CDR1 and CDR2 (germline): SGHVS, FNYEAQ. V lost 5 bases and J lost 6; bases outside the gene matches: 7. CDR3 size: 14 residues. The chain has TRBV7-6 and TRBJ2-3; TRBD1 matches at 8 bases. This clonotype was obtained from a human donor in good health (CMV status not recorded). Some clones in this sample may be carry-over from other donors' samples. The material sequenced was CD8+ T cells from cultured PBMCs, taken from culture after CMV antigen stimulation. CDR3: CASSTKQGEDTQYF. The CDR3 DNA reads TGTGCCAGCAGCACTAAACAGGGGGAGGATACGCAGTATTTT.